This entry features one T cell receptor beta chain sequence. The table lists this clonotype with many counts. No cognate antigen has been identified for it. No much larger clone is present one base from it, and per-base qualities are unavailable. The sample belongs to a study of T-cell reconstitution after alpha-beta-depleted transplantation in children (dated by TCRdb to the mid-2010s). Concerning the study at large: Using TCR repertoire profiling, the study followed T-cell immune reconstitution in a quantitative way in children after TCRalphabeta/CD19-depleted allogeneic hematopoietic cell transplantation. General findings and caveats noted by the study authors: The frequencies of hyperexpanded clones fell over the following months, and after one year, T-cell counts and TCRbeta diversity were mostly attributed to newly produced T cells. The high TCRbeta diversity at day 60 in some patients was ascribed to recipient T cells and intrathymic progenitors that had survived conditioning. Apparently early alphabetaT-cell count recovery about two months after transplant reportedly relied on only several hundred rapidly expanded clones derived from non-depleted graft cells.

The library was prepared using PCR. The listed sequencing device is Illumina HiSeq 2500. Molecular barcoding was employed in the preparation of TCR libraries, with unique molecular identifiers being used to normalize TCRbeta repertoire quantification. TCRdb passed the public sequencing reads through fastp at Q25 and MiXCR, retaining productive beta sequences. CDR3 protein sequences are deduplicated, and each keeps its most common genes and DNA. A total of tens of thousands of distinct CDR3 sequences appear in this sample, about 14% of them only once. The ten biggest clones cover 15% to 20% of the sample. What the treatment or condition label conveys for this sample: allogeneic hematopoietic cell transplantation with graft depleted of TCRalphabeta T cells and CD19 B cells. Transplant recipients were children who received TCRalphabeta/CD19-depleted allogeneic hematopoietic cell grafts. Looking up the germline V gene yields CDR1 KGHSH and CDR2 LQKENI. V and J are truncated by 1 base and 1 base respectively, leaving an intervening sequence of 14 bases. From the cysteine through the phenylalanine, the CDR3 covers 16 amino acids. The retained sequence is limited to the CDR3, 48 bases, with the frame set at the first base.

This TCR was recovered from a male patient aged 2-9 years who had a stem cell transplant for acute lymphoblastic leukemia, so the T cells may come from the graft donor. This specimen consisted of PBMCs, mostly from graft donor cells, obtained 180 days after TCRalphabeta/CD19-depleted stem cell transplant. The chain links TRBV18 with TRBJ2-7; perhaps TRBD2 is the D gene, with 6 bases matching. The CDR3 protein: CASSPLDYGTSYEQYF. The DNA sequence reads TGTGCCAGCTCACCACTCGACTACGGGACTTCCTACGAGCAGTACTTC.